This T cell receptor beta chain came from a study of Graves' ophthalmopathy and Graves' hyperthyroidism. Findings and limits, study-wide: Detection in blood was also observed for most expanded thyroid clonotypes above 0.001 frequency.

Researchers turned away patients with other autoimmune diseases, uncontrolled infections, pregnancy or lactation. Transcripts of RNA were the source for amplifying TCR beta CDR3 regions. The library came from an HTBI-primed first-round RT-PCR and a second-round multiplex PCR. TCRdb redid the calling of the multiplex PCR reads with MiXCR, one entry per CDR3 protein. The table lists hundreds of thousands of distinct CDR3 sequences, 35% to 50% of them singletons, with around 3.3% in the top ten. The CDR3 extends over 16 amino acids. Per germline, CDR1 LNHDA and CDR2 SQIVND (reference sequence). Trimming pared 4 bases from V and 2 bases from J, leaving 18 bases between. Comment on this clonotype: Its target is unknown.

The origin of this receptor is an adult man with Graves' ophthalmopathy. Sequencing was carried out using peripheral blood. The V call is TRBV19, the J call TRBJ2-7; D possibly corresponds to TRBD2 (6 bases). The CDR3 here is CASSKGGAWTAYEQYF. The CDR3 DNA is TGTGCCAGTAGTAAAGGAGGGGCATGGACCGCCTACGAGCAGTACTTC. Complete variable domain (other parts from reference TRBV19 and TRBJ2-7): DGGITQSPKYLFRKEGQNVTLSCEQNLNHDAMYWYRQDPGQGLRLIYYSQIVNDFQKGDIAEGYSVSREKKESFPLTVTSAQKNPTAFYLCASSKGGAWTAYEQYFGPGTRLTVT.